This TCR beta chain was profiled in a study of response to subunit inactivated influenza vaccine. TCRdb independently ran MiXCR on the RT-PCR reads; one entry per CDR3 protein. The sample has about 620,000 distinct CDR3 sequences; around 10% are singletons. CDR1 is DFQATT and CDR2 is SNEGSKA in the germline V gene (reference sequence). CDR3 size: 16 residues. The ends lost 0 bases at V and 2 bases at J; junction bases unmatched: 4. The data also belong to a second study, concerning T cells expressing NK-cell markers. That work adds: 5'RACE template switching built TCR beta cDNA with unique molecular identifiers. Sorted T-cell subsets CD3+CD56+NKG2C+, CD3+CD56+NKG2C- and CD3+CD56-NKG2C+ were TCR beta-sequenced. CD8+ T cells in six or seven donors included dominant NKG2C+ clonotypes at 1.0-7.0%.

This TCR was sampled from a middle-aged man who received an inactivated influenza vaccine. This sample comprised PBMCs from blood, obtained on the day of vaccination. The genes are TRBV20-1 and TRBJ2-3; 11 bases fit TRBD2. The CDR3 region has the DNA TGCAGTGCTAGAGACCCTAGCGGGGGGCACACAGATACGCAGTATTTT. Protein product: CSARDPSGGHTDTQYF.